This TCR beta chain was obtained from a study of blood T cell repertoires in COVID-19. Across the study: Specimens from acute and convalescent COVID-19 originated in the United States, Italy and Spain. Sources were T cells, B-cell-depleted T cells, or PBMCs; the material itself was cDNA or gDNA.

This clone was seen a single time. Other nucleotide sequences in the sample specify the same CDR3. Clones were sequenced by immunoSEQ multiplex PCR, and TCRdb holds only the in-frame ones, with some missing. In the table there are roughly 200,000 clones, approximately 80% of which are singletons. Trimming took 1 base from V and 3 from J, leaving 6 bases between them. The CDR3 has 13 amino acids. The sequence derives from a man aged 35-49 years with acute or convalescent COVID-19. The source material was peripheral blood. This sequence joins TRBV12-3 or TRBV12-4 and TRBJ1-1, with D unresolved. The DNA of the CDR3 is TGTGCCAGCAGTTTAGGGCAATACACTGAAGCTTTCTTT. Amino acid sequence: CASSLGQYTEAFF.